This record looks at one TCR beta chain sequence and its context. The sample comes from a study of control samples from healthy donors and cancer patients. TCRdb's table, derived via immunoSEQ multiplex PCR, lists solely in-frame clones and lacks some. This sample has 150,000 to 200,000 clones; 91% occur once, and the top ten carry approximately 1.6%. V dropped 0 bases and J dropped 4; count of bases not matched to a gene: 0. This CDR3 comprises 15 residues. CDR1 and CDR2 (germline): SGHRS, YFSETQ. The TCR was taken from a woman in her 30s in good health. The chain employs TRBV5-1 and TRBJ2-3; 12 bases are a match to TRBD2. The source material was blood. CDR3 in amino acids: CASSLGLAGADTQYF. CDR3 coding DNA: TGCGCCAGCAGCTTGGGACTAGCGGGAGCAGATACGCAGTATTTT.